This T cell receptor (beta chain) was identified in a study of cytotoxic CD8 clonotypes in ibrutinib-treated CLL. V lost 3 bases to trimming and J lost 4 bases; unmatched junction nucleotides: 4. Germline-derived CDR1 and CDR2 are SGHNT and YENEEA. This CDR3 region has 15 residues. Method: immunoSEQ multiplex PCR; TCRdb's copy keeps in-frame clones and lacks some. The repertoire consists of about 74,000 clones, with 75% to 85% occurring once and the leading ten covering under 8.5%. This clone was counted a single time. This material consisted of PBMCs, taken at disease progression, from a patient treated with ibrutinib. The TCR sequence derives from a human donor with chronic lymphocytic leukemia. The J gene is TRBJ2-1, the V gene TRBV11-3, with 9 bases identical to TRBD2. The CDR3 is CASSLGGGVYNEQFF. The CDR3 DNA is TGTGCCAGCAGCTTGGGCGGGGGGGTTTACAATGAGCAGTTCTTC.